These 4 T cell receptor beta chains came from one sample sequenced in a study of shared clonotypes between healthy human individuals. Generated by immunoSEQ multiplex PCR, the TCRdb table keeps only in-frame clones and is missing some. In the table there are some 200,000 clones, about 93% of which are singletons. Sample: naive CD4+ T cells sorted from blood. Noted subset: CD45RA+ positively selected. These receptors came from a woman in her 30s in good health.

The chain combines TRBV6-5 with TRBJ2-7; possibly TRBD1 for D (5 bases). CDR3 size: 14 residues. With 4 bases removed from V and 5 bases from J, the gap between germline ends came to 15 bases. From germline, CDR1 is MNHEY and CDR2 SVGAGI. The CDR3 nucleotides read TGTGCCAGCAGTTCCGAAGGGGCAGCAAACGAGCAGTACTTC. Its protein is CASSSEGAANEQYF.

The chain couples TRBV27 to TRBJ2-4; D remains unclear. Trimming stripped 3 bases from V and 0 bases from J, with 6 bases between. Per germline, CDR1 MNHEY and CDR2 SMNVEV (reference sequence). The CDR3 spans 14 residues. CDR3 bases: TGTGCCAGCAGTTTGTTAGGAGCCAAAAACATTCAGTACTTC. Residues: CASSLLGAKNIQYF.

V usage is TRBV19 and J usage is TRBJ2-1; D unresolved. Germline V gene data show CDR1 as LNHDA and CDR2 as SQIVND (reference sequence). This CDR3 is 16 amino acids long. Trimming pared 2 bases from V and 4 bases from J, leaving 15 bases between. CDR3 nucleotides: TGTGCCAGTAGTATAAACCCTGGCACTAAATACAATGAGCAGTTCTTC. Residues: CASSINPGTKYNEQFF.

The gene calls are TRBV5-6 and TRBJ2-7; 9 bases fit TRBD2. This CDR3 region has 13 residues. Germline-derived CDR1 and CDR2 are SGHDT and YYEEEE. V dropped 0 bases and J dropped 7; count of bases not matched to a gene: 2. CDR3 DNA sequence: TGTGCCAGCAGCTTGGCTAGCGGGATTGAGCAGTACTTC. As protein: CASSLASGIEQYF.